One and the same sample provided the 4 T cell receptor beta chains below, sequenced in a study of CD8 T cells in ankylosing spondylitis. TCRdb analysed the 5' RACE reads with MiXCR anew, one entry per CDR3 protein. The repertoire includes under 250,000 distinct CDR3 sequences, around a tenth of them detected once, and 6% to 7.5% sits in the top ten. The source material was blood, either unsorted or a sorted T cell fraction (not recorded which). The receptors were sampled from a male donor with ankylosing spondylitis or in good health (not recorded which).

V and J are TRBV13 and TRBJ2-7; maybe TRBD1 (7 bases). The CDR3 runs 14 residues. V was shortened by 5 bases and J by 2 bases, with 13 bases between the two germline ends. Per the germline V gene, CDR1 is PRHDT and CDR2 is FYEKMQ (reference sequence). The CDR3 loop is CASSAQGTAYEQYF. The CDR3 nucleotides are TGTGCCAGCAGCGCACAGGGGACTGCCTACGAGCAGTACTTC.

This clonotype was seen ten or more times. The V call is TRBV20-1, the J call TRBJ2-3, with TRBD1 identical over 9 bases. Germline CDR1 reads DFQATT; CDR2 reads SNEGSKA (reference sequence). Unmatched junction bases numbered 5, after V lost 5 bases and J lost 2 bases. The CDR3 extends over 14 amino acids. The CDR3 loop reads CSAAGQGLTDTQYF. CDR3 nucleotides: TGCAGTGCTGCCGGACAGGGGCTCACAGATACGCAGTATTTT.

This clonotype was observed many times. This chain uses TRBV20-1 with TRBJ2-3; 9 bases fit TRBD1. J was trimmed by 4 bases and V by 3 bases; bases with no gene match: 5. The CDR3 has 14 residues. Germline values: CDR1 DFQATT, CDR2 SNEGSKA (reference sequence). The CDR3 sequence is CSARGQGLADTQYF. In DNA form, the CDR3 reads TGCAGTGCTAGGGGACAGGGACTCGCAGATACGCAGTATTTT.

This clonotype was recorded a few times. This may be a read error: a much more frequent sequence differs by one nucleotide. The chain recombines TRBV12-3 or TRBV12-4 with TRBJ1-5, with 7 bases that match TRBD1. CDR3 length: 15 residues. The CDR3 DNA follows: TGTGCCTGCAGTTTCGGGACAGTAACAAATCAGCCCCAGCATTTT. Translating gives CACSFGTVTNQPQHF.